Shown below are 3 T cell receptor beta chains from a single sample sequenced in a study of blood T cell repertoires in COVID-19. The assay was immunoSEQ multiplex PCR, and TCRdb's table has in-frame clones only and misses some. Here the sample spans approximately 200,000 clones, around 85% being singletons. The material sequenced was peripheral blood. These receptors were collected from a man between 65 and 79 years old with active or convalescent COVID-19.

The rearrangement joins TRBV19 to TRBJ1-2; 8 positions match TRBD1. Germline trimming cut 6 bases from V and 4 bases from J; bases unmatched to any gene: 4. The CDR3 totals 13 residues. Germline V gives CDR1 LNHDA, CDR2 SQIVND (reference sequence). This CDR3 is CASRGQAGYGYTF. For the CDR3, the DNA is TGTGCCAGTAGGGGACAGGCTGGCTATGGCTACACCTTC.

The chain links TRBV9 to TRBJ2-3; a weak D match, TRBD1 (5 bases). Germline assignment: CDR1 SGDLS and CDR2 YYNGEE. V was trimmed by 1 base and J by 0 bases, leaving 9 bases between them. The CDR3 consists of 15 residues. CDR3 sequence (DNA): TGTGCCAGCAGCGTACGTGACAGTAGCACAGATACGCAGTATTTT. Amino acids: CASSVRDSSTDTQYF.

The chain uses TRBV7-9 and TRBJ2-7, with D perhaps matching TRBD1 (6 bases). Trimming took off 6 bases at V and 0 bases at J, with 6 bases between the two ends. The CDR3 totals 12 residues. Germline V CDR1 and CDR2: SEHNR, FQNEAQ (reference sequence). Here the CDR3 reads CASRGASYEQYF. The CDR3 DNA reads as TGTGCCAGCAGGGGGGCCTCCTACGAGCAGTACTTC. Variable domain in full (rest from reference TRBV7-9 and TRBJ2-7): DTGVSQNPRHKITKRGQNVTFRCDPISEHNRLYWYRQTLGQGPEFLTYFQNEAQLEKSRLLSDRFSAERPKGSFSTLEIQRTEQGDSAMYLCASRGASYEQYFGPGTRLTVT.